This TCR beta chain originates from a study of blood T cell repertoires in COVID-19. About the research overall: The United States, Italy and Spain were the sources of the acute and convalescent COVID-19 samples.

This table comes from immunoSEQ multiplex PCR, and its TCRdb copy is limited to in-frame clones, with some not included. The sample includes approximately 150,000 clones, approximately 90% of them seen just once. The receptor comes from a human donor in a cohort sampled during active COVID-19. Sequencing used peripheral blood.

CDR3: CASMPRAGNQPQHF. The CDR3 bases are TGTGCCAGCATGCCCAGGGCCGGCAATCAGCCCCAGCATTTT. The chain employs TRBV9 and TRBJ1-5; possibly TRBD1 for D (5 bases). Between the trimmed V and J ends, which lost 6 bases and 2 bases, there was a span of 12 bases. Germline CDR1 reads SGDLS; CDR2 reads YYNGEE. The CDR3 runs 14 residues.